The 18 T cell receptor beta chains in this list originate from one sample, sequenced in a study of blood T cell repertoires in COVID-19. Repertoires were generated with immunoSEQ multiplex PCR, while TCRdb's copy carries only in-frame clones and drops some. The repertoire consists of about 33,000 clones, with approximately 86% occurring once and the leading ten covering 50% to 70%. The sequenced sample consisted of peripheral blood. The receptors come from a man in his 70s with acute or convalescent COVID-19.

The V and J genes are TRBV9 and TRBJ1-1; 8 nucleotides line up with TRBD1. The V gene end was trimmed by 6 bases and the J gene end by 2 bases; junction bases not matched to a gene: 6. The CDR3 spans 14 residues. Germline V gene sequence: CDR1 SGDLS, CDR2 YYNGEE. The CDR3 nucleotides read TGTGCCAGCAACCCCGGACAGGGAAACACTGAAGCTTTCTTT. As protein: CASNPGQGNTEAFF.

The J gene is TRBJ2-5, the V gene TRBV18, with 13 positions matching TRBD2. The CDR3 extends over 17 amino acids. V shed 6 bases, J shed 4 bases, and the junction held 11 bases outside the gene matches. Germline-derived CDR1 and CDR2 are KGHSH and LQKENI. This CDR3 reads CASSPGTSGAGGETQYF. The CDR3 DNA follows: TGTGCCAGCTCCCCCGGGACTAGCGGGGCTGGGGGAGAGACCCAGTACTTC. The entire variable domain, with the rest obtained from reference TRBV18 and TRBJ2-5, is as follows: NAGVMQNPRHLVRRRGQEARLRCSPMKGHSHVYWYRQLPEEGLKFMVYLQKENIIDESGMPKERFSAEFPKEGPSILRIQQVVRGDSAAYFCASSPGTSGAGGETQYFGPGTRLLVL.

The CDR3 region has the DNA TGTGCCAGCAGCGTAGGGGCAACAGCCGGGGAGCTGTTTTTT. This translates into CASSVGATAGELFF. The chain has TRBV9 and TRBJ2-2; D is undetermined. The CDR3 is 14 amino acids. CDR1 and CDR2 from the germline V gene are SGDLS and YYNGEE. Trimming took off 0 bases at V and 6 bases at J, with 9 bases between the two ends.

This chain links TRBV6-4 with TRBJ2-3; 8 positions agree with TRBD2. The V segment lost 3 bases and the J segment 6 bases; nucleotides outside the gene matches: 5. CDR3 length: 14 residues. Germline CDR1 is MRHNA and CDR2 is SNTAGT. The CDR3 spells CASSEAGDLDTQYF. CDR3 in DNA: TGTGCCAGCAGTGAAGCGGGGGATTTGGATACGCAGTATTTT.

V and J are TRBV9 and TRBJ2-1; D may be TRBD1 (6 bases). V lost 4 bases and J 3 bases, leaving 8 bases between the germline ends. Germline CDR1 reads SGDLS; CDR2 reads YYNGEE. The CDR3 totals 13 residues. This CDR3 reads CASSRGFYNEQFF. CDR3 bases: TGTGCCAGCAGCAGGGGGTTCTACAATGAGCAGTTCTTC.

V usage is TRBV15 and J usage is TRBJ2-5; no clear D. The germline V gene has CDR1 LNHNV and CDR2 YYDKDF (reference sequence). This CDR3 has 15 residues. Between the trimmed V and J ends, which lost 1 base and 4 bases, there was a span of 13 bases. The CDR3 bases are TGTGCCACCAGCAGAGGAGGCCATTCGGTAGAGACCCAGTACTTC. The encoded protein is CATSRGGHSVETQYF.

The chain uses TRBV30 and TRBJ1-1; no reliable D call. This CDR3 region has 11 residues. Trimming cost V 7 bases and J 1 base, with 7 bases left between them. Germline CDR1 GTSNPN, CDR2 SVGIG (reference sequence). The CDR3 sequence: CALEWNTEAFF. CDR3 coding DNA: TGTGCCTTGGAGTGGAACACTGAAGCTTTCTTT.

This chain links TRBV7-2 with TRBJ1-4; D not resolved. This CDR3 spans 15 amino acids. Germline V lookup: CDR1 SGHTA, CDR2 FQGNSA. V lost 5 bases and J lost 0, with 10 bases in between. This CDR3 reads CASSPTSATNEKLFF. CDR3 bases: TGTGCCAGCAGCCCCACATCCGCAACTAATGAAAAACTGTTTTTT.

The CDR3 reads CASSETTTGLYGYTF. In nucleotides, the CDR3 is TGTGCCAGCAGTGAAACGACGACAGGGCTTTATGGCTACACCTTC. The gene calls are TRBV6-1 and TRBJ1-2; 7 nucleotides match TRBD1. J lost 5 bases, V lost 2 bases, and 8 bases had no gene match. Germline-derived CDR1 and CDR2 are MNHNS and SASEGT. CDR3 length: 15 amino acids.

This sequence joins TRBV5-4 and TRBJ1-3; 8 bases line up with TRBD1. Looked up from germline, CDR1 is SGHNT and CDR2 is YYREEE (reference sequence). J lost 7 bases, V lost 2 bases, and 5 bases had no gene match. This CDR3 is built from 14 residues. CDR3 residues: CASSFGTGGNTIYF. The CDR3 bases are TGTGCCAGCAGCTTCGGGACAGGAGGGAACACCATATATTTT.

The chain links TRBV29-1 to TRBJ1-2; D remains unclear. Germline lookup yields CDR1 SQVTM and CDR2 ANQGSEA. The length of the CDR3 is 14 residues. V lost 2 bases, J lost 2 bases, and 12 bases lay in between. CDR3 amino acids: CSVEFGALNYGYTF. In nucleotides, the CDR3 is TGCAGCGTTGAATTCGGAGCCCTAAACTATGGCTACACCTTC. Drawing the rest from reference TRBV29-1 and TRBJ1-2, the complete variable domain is SAVISQKPSRDICQRGTSLTIQCQVDSQVTMMFWYRQQPGQSLTLIATANQGSEATYESGFVIDKFPISRPNLTFSTLTVSNMSPEDSSIYLCSVEFGALNYGYTFGSGTRLTVV.

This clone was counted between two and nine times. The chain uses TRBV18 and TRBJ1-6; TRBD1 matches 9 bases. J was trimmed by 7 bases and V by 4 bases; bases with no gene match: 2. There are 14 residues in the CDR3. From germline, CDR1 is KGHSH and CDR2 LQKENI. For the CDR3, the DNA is TGTGCCAGCTCACGACAGGGGGAGAATTCACCCCTCCACTTT. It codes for CASSRQGENSPLHF.

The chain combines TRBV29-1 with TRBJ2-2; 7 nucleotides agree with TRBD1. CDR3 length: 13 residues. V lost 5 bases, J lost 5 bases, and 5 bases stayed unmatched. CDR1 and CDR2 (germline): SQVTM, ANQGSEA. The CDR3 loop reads CSVKTGETGELFF. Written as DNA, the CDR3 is TGCAGCGTTAAAACAGGGGAGACCGGGGAGCTGTTTTTT.

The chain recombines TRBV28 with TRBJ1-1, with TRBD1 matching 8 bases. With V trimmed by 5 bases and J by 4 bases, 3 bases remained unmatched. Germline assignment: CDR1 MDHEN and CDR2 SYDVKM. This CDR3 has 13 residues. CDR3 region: CASSKTGATEAFF. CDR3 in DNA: TGTGCCAGCAGTAAGACAGGGGCCACTGAAGCTTTCTTT.

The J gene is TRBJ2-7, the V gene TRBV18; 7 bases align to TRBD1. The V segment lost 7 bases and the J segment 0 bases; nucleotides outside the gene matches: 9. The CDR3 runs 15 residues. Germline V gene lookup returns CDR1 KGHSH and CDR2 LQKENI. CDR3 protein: CASFTRDRGSYEQYF. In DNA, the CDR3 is TGTGCCAGCTTCACCCGGGACAGAGGCTCCTACGAGCAGTACTTC.

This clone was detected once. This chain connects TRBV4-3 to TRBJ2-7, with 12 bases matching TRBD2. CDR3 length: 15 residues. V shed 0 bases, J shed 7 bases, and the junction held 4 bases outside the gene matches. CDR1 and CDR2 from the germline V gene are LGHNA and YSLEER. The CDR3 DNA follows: TGCGCCAGCAGCCAAGATCTAGCGGGGGGGAGGGAGCAGTACTTC. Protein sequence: CASSQDLAGGREQYF.

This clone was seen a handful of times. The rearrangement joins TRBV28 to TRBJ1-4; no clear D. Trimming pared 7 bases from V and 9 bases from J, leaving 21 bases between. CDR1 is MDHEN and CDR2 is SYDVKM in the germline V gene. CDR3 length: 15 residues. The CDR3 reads CASTRRWRAKQKLFF. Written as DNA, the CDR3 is TGTGCCAGCACTCGCCGTTGGAGGGCGAAACAAAAACTGTTTTTT.

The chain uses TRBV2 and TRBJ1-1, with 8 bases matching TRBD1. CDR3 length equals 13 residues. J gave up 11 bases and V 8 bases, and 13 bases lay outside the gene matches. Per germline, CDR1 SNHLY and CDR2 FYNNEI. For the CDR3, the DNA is TGTGCCAGCGGGCAGGGGGCGCGGACTGGGGCTTTCTTT. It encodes CASGQGARTGAFF.